These 4 T cell receptor beta chains came from one sample sequenced in a study of shared T cell receptors in the human thymus. Here immunoSEQ multiplex PCR was the method, and the copy in TCRdb shows in-frame clones only, minus some. This sample has hundreds of thousands of clones, with around 78% found just once. These sequences were also reported in another study, on human thymus T cells.

The specimen was thymocytes. All receptors come from a boy under three years old with a congenital heart defect.

The chain carries TRBV9 and TRBJ1-1, with 8 bases fitting TRBD1. The CDR3 covers 17 residues. Trimming removed 3 bases from V and 5 bases from J; junction bases left unmatched: 15. The germline V gene encodes CDR1 SGDLS and CDR2 YYNGEE. In nucleotides, the CDR3 is TGTGCCAGCAGCGCCTTACTACCGGGGACAGGACGAACTGAAGCTTTCTTT. The encoded protein is CASSALLPGTGRTEAFF. Drawing the rest from reference TRBV9 and TRBJ1-1, the complete variable domain is DSGVTQTPKHLITATGQRVTLRCSPRSGDLSVYWYQQSLDQGLQFLIQYYNGEERAKGNILERFSAQQFPDLHSELNLSSLELGDSALYFCASSALLPGTGRTEAFFGQGTRLTVV.

The chain has TRBV29-1 and TRBJ2-3; D perhaps matches TRBD2 (5 bases). CDR1 and CDR2 from the germline V gene are SQVTM and ANQGSEA. Trimming cost V 2 bases and J 0 bases, with 12 bases left between them. The CDR3 is 15 amino acids. DNA of the CDR3: TGCAGCGTTGAACAGGAGGAAACTAGCACAGATACGCAGTATTTT. This translates into CSVEQEETSTDTQYF.

CDR3 in amino acids: CAISSGTGAPASSGNTIYF. As DNA, the CDR3 is TGTGCCATCAGTTCCGGGACAGGCGCGCCCGCGAGCTCTGGAAACACCATATATTTT. The V gene is TRBV10-3, the J gene TRBJ1-3, with 8 bases lining up with TRBD1. The CDR3 totals 19 residues. J gave up 0 bases and V 5 bases, and 15 bases lay outside the gene matches. The germline V gene has CDR1 ENHRY and CDR2 SYGVKD.

The chain recombines TRBV25-1 with TRBJ2-7; 7 nucleotides align to TRBD1. Germline loops: CDR1 MGHDK, CDR2 SYGVNS. This CDR3 is 16 amino acids long. V lost 1 base, J lost 5 bases, and 11 bases stayed unmatched. CDR3 protein: CASSELQGTPINEQYF. CDR3 DNA sequence: TGTGCCAGCAGTGAATTACAGGGGACACCTATCAACGAGCAGTACTTC.